This paragraph covers one TCR beta chain sequence. Its cognate antigen is unknown. This sample was taken from a study of neurological immune-mediated disorders. Study-level points and caveats: HTLV-1-associated myelopathy displayed the greatest TCR clonal expansion, and multiple sclerosis exhibited the smallest, lower than that of healthy controls.

The making of cDNA relied on 5'RACE with 10-nucleotide random UMIs. One entry per CDR3 protein results from TCRdb running MiXCR on the 5' RACE reads. This sample has about 46,000 distinct CDR3 sequences, with 4% to 5.5% found just once. The CDR3 spans 14 residues. V lost 4 bases, J lost 2 bases, and 12 bases lay in between. Germline V CDR1 and CDR2: WNHNN, SYGVQD (reference sequence). A total of 2 million PBMCs stored at -80 degrees C provided the unsorted libraries. This clonotype was sampled from a woman aged 60-75 years with multiple sclerosis. The V gene is TRBV10-1, the J gene TRBJ2-7; a weak D match, TRBD1 (6 bases). The sample consisted of PBMCs. The CDR3 loop is CASSGTGTTYEQYF. In nucleotides, the CDR3 is TGCGCCAGCAGTGGAACCGGGACAACCTACGAGCAGTACTTC.